This TCR beta chain originates from a study of T cells after yellow fever vaccination. The CDR3 sequence is 16 residues long. TCRdb redid the calling of the 5' RACE reads with MiXCR, one entry per CDR3 protein. The sample records 50,000 or so distinct CDR3 sequences, 7.4% being singletons. This clonotype was observed at least ten times. The chain has TRBV21-1 and TRBJ2-2; the D call TRBD2 from the table was never checked on the DNA. TRBV21-1 is labeled a pseudogene. This material consisted of CD8+ T cells sorted from PBMCs, taken around 16 days after the first yellow fever vaccination. The sequence came from a young man who received the YFV17D yellow fever vaccine. CDR3 residues: CASSKALAGNTGELFF. The CDR3 DNA follows: TGTGCCAGCAGCAAAGCGCTAGCGGGGAACACCGGGGAGCTGTTTTTT.